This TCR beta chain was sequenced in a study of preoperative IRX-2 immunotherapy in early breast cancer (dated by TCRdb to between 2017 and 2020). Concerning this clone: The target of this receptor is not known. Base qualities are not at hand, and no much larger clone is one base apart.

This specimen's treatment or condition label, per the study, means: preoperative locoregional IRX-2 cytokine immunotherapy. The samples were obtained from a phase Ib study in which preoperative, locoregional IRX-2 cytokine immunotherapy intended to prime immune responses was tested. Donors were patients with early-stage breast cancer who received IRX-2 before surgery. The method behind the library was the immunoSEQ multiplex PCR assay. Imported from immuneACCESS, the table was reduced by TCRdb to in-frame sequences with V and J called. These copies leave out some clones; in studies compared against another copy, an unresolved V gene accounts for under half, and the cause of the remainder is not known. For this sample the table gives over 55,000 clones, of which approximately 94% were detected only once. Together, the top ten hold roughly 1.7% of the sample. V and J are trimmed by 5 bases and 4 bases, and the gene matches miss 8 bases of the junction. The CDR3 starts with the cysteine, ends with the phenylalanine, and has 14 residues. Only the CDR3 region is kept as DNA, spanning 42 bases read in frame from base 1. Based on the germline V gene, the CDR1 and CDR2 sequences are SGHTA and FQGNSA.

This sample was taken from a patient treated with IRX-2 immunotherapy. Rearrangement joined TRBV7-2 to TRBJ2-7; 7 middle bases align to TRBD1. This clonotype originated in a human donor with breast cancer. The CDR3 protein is CASSPRTGEYEQYF. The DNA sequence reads TGTGCCAGCAGCCCTCGGACAGGAGAGTACGAGCAGTACTTC.